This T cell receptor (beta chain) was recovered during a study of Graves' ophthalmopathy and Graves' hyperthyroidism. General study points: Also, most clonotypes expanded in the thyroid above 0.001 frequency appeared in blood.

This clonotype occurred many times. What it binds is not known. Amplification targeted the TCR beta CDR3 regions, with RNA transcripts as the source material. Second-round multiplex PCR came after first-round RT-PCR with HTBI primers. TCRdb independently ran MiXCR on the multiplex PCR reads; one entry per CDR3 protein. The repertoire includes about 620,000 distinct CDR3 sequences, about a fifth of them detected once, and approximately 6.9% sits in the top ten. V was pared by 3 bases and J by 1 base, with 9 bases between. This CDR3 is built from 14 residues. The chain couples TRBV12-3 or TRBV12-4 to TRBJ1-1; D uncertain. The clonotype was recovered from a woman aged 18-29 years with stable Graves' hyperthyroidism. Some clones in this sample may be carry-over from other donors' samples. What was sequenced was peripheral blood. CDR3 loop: CASSFSRWNTEAFF. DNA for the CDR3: TGTGCCAGCAGTTTCAGCCGTTGGAACACTGAAGCTTTCTTT.